This T cell receptor (beta chain) was captured by sequencing in a study of blood T cell repertoires in COVID-19. Study-level information: T cells, B-cell-depleted T cells, or PBMCs provided the cDNA or gDNA that served as material.

The Seattle patients, enrolled during active infection, were followed longitudinally. CDR3 length equals 16 residues. The V segment lost 7 bases and the J segment 6 bases; nucleotides outside the gene matches: 15. In the study's own analysis: Estimation of nucleated cell counts relied on the amplification of reference gene primers. Generated by immunoSEQ multiplex PCR, the TCRdb table keeps only in-frame clones and is missing some. V and J calls and clone size are those listed in that table; D and trimming were worked out from the DNA. The table has under 65,000 clones, around nine tenths seen once; the top ten hold more than 6%.

The V call is TRBV23-1, the J call TRBJ1-2; 9 nucleotides agree with TRBD1. TRBV23-1 is flagged as an ORF with uncertain function. Sequencing used peripheral blood. The sequence was collected from a woman between 55 and 75 years old with COVID-19, enrolled during active disease. CDR3 sequence (DNA): TGCGCCAGCAACGGAAAACAGGGGGCGCGTACCCATGGCTACACCTTC. Its translation is CASNGKQGARTHGYTF.